This T cell receptor (beta chain) was identified during a study of OX40 agonist ivuxolimab in advanced cancers. Regarding this clone: Its target is unknown.

Profiling relied on immunoSEQ multiplex PCR, and the TCRdb table lists in-frame clones only, not all of them. The sample yields 77,000 or so clones, roughly nine tenths seen once. General study results and limits: Clonal expansion by week 6 occurred in CD4+ and CD8+ blood T cells (at 0.1 to 3.0 mg/kg).

Per germline, CDR1 MNHEY and CDR2 SMNVEV (reference sequence). V lost 5 bases and J lost 1, with 11 bases in between. This CDR3 comprises 14 residues. The J gene is TRBJ2-5, the V gene TRBV27; tentative D call: TRBD2 (6 bases). This receptor was identified in an adult with an advanced solid tumor such as melanoma, head and neck, liver or kidney cancer. Here the sequenced sample was CD4+ or CD8+ T cells sorted from blood, taken in a trial of the OX40 agonist ivuxolimab. The CDR3 bases are TGTGCCAGCAGTCCCCCGGGAGCCCAAGAGACCCAGTACTTC. Its translation is CASSPPGAQETQYF.